Below are 16 T cell receptor beta chains sequenced from a single sample in a study of beta chain features in type 1 diabetes. The entirety of the isolated RNA underwent reverse transcription, so expressed TCRB transcripts were sequenced. Using immunoSEQ multiplex PCR, the repertoire was profiled, and TCRdb retains in-frame clones only, with some absent. The sample has roughly 500,000 clones; around 28% are singletons. Sample: naive CD4+ T cells from blood. The receptors here all came from a man aged 18 to 29 in good health.

For this clone: Other DNA sequences of this sample code for an identical CDR3. The CDR3 loop reads CAISESGPQETQYF. The CDR3, as DNA: TGTGCCATCAGTGAGAGCGGGCCTCAAGAGACCCAGTACTTC. The chain carries TRBV10-3 and TRBJ2-5, with D tentatively TRBD2 (6 bases). V was cut by 2 bases and J by 2 bases, with 9 bases left in between. The CDR3 is 14 amino acids. Germline V CDR1 and CDR2: ENHRY, SYGVKD.

The CDR3 loop is CAISRDSHPYEQYF. The CDR3 coding sequence is TGTGCCATCAGTCGGGACAGTCACCCCTACGAGCAGTACTTC. The chain uses TRBV10-3 and TRBJ2-7; TRBD1 matches at 7 bases. CDR1 and CDR2 from the germline V gene are ENHRY and SYGVKD. The trim removed 5 bases at V and 2 bases at J, leaving 6 bases unmatched. The CDR3 extends over 14 amino acids.

The rearrangement uses TRBV5-6 and TRBJ2-3; TRBD1 is a possible D gene (5 bases). The V end lost 0 bases, the J end lost 5 bases, and 10 bases lay between the germline ends. This CDR3 has 14 amino acids. Germline assignment: CDR1 SGHDT and CDR2 YYEEEE. The CDR3 DNA is TGTGCCAGCAGCTTGGCAGGGAATGGAGATACGCAGTATTTT. It specifies CASSLAGNGDTQYF.

J is TRBJ2-3 and V is TRBV30; TRBD2 agrees at 7 bases. The CDR3 is 15 residues long. The junction had 3 bases not matched to a gene; V was cut back by 0 bases and J by 0 bases. Germline CDR1 and CDR2: GTSNPN and SVGIG (reference sequence). The CDR3 spells CAWSVLAASTDTQYF. The CDR3 nucleotides read TGTGCCTGGAGTGTGCTAGCGGCTAGCACAGATACGCAGTATTTT.

The chain employs TRBV10-3 and TRBJ2-1; maybe TRBD1 (7 bases). CDR3 length equals 15 residues. Germline CDR1 is ENHRY and CDR2 is SYGVKD. V dropped 3 bases and J dropped 5 bases, with 14 bases sitting between them. CDR3 DNA: TGTGCCATCAGTGATAGCAGGGGGGTACACAATGAGCAGTTCTTC. This gives the protein CAISDSRGVHNEQFF.

This chain links TRBV7-2 with TRBJ2-7; D is unclear. The CDR3 totals 14 residues. Between the trimmed V and J ends, which lost 4 bases and 4 bases, there was a span of 14 bases. Germline loops: CDR1 SGHTA, CDR2 FQGNSA. The CDR3 region has the DNA TGTGCCAGCAGCTCCCGCTGGGGTCTTTACGAGCAGTACTTC. It is translated as CASSSRWGLYEQYF.

This sequence joins TRBV5-1 and TRBJ2-1, with D perhaps assigned TRBD1 or TRBD2 (5 bases each). Looked up from germline, CDR1 is SGHRS and CDR2 is YFSETQ. The CDR3 contains 16 residues. V lost 3 bases and J lost 0, with 13 bases in between. CDR3 protein: CASSSGTSSSYNEQFF. The CDR3 nucleotides read TGCGCCAGCAGCTCGGGGACCTCGAGCTCCTACAATGAGCAGTTCTTC.

The J gene is TRBJ2-1, the V gene TRBV5-1, with 7 bases lining up with TRBD2. J gave up 6 bases and V 1 base, and 7 bases lay outside the gene matches. Looked up from germline, CDR1 is SGHRS and CDR2 is YFSETQ. This CDR3 is built from 15 residues. CDR3 loop: CASSLSSGAPNEQFF. As DNA, the CDR3 is TGCGCCAGCAGCTTGTCTAGCGGAGCCCCCAATGAGCAGTTCTTC.

This clone was seen only a few times. This sequence joins TRBV5-1 and TRBJ2-7; 12 nucleotides match TRBD2. From germline, CDR1 is SGHRS and CDR2 YFSETQ. CDR3 size: 15 residues. V was pared by 0 bases and J by 4 bases, with 2 bases of the junction left unmatched. As DNA, the CDR3 is TGCGCCAGCAGCTTGGGGACTAGCGGGACATACGAGCAGTACTTC. This sequence encodes CASSLGTSGTYEQYF.

This clone has only a few counts. J is TRBJ2-3 and V is TRBV30; 12 nucleotides line up with TRBD2. Germline values: CDR1 GTSNPN, CDR2 SVGIG (reference sequence). Losses at the gene ends were 0 bases for V and 12 bases for J; bases not matched to a gene: 13. This CDR3 is 16 amino acids long. CDR3 nucleotides: TGTGCCTGGAGTGTACGTCGGCTAGCGGGAGGGTTTACCCAGTATTTT. Translation gives CAWSVRRLAGGFTQYF.

This clone was counted once. The V call is TRBV4-3, the J call TRBJ1-1; no clear D. The CDR3 has 14 residues. From germline, CDR1 is LGHNA and CDR2 YSLEER. V was clipped by 0 bases and J by 7 bases, with 12 bases between them. The DNA of the CDR3 is TGCGCCAGCAGCCAAGATATTCCTATTCGTGAAGCTTTCTTT. Residues: CASSQDIPIREAFF.

This clone was recorded a few times. The chain carries TRBV30 and TRBJ1-1; D is undetermined. This CDR3 has 11 residues. The V end lost 3 bases, the J end lost 4 bases, and 6 bases lay between the germline ends. Looked up from germline, CDR1 is GTSNPN and CDR2 is SVGIG (reference sequence). This CDR3 reads CAWRQATEAFF. CDR3 nucleotide sequence: TGTGCCTGGAGACAAGCCACTGAAGCTTTCTTT. Full variable domain (remainder filled in from reference TRBV30 and TRBJ1-1): SQTIHQWPATLVQPVGSPLSLECTVEGTSNPNLYWYRQAAGRGLQLLFYSVGIGQISSEVPQNLSASRPQDRQFILSSKKLLLSDSGFYLCAWRQATEAFFGQGTRLTVV.

The chain has TRBV15 and TRBJ2-5; D call uncertain. The V gene's germline CDR1 is LNHNV and CDR2 YYDKDF (reference sequence). The CDR3 runs to 14 residues. V was clipped by 1 base and J by 2 bases, with 8 bases between them. CDR3 amino acids: CATSRGGPQETQYF. The CDR3 DNA sequence: TGTGCCACCAGCAGAGGCGGTCCTCAAGAGACCCAGTACTTC.

The chain joins TRBV2 to TRBJ2-5, with a tentative D call TRBD2 (5 bases). Germline-derived CDR1 and CDR2 are SNHLY and FYNNEI. Trimming took off 6 bases at V and 4 bases at J, with 18 bases between the two ends. This CDR3 is 15 amino acids long. The CDR3 loop is CASRDVRGMGETQYF. The CDR3 DNA reads as TGTGCCAGCAGGGATGTCCGGGGTATGGGAGAGACCCAGTACTTC.

The chain uses TRBV5-1 and TRBJ2-7; TRBD2 agrees at 7 bases. In germline, CDR1 is SGHRS, CDR2 YFSETQ. Unmatched junction bases numbered 6, after V lost 2 bases and J lost 4 bases. The CDR3 has 14 residues. As DNA, the CDR3 is TGCGCCAGCAGCTTTGCGGGAGAGCTTTACGAGCAGTACTTC. Its translation: CASSFAGELYEQYF.

The V gene is TRBV7-2, the J gene TRBJ2-1; possible D gene TRBD1, 5 bases. With 6 bases removed from V and 3 bases from J, the gap between germline ends came to 12 bases. The CDR3 extends over 14 amino acids. CDR1 and CDR2 from the germline V gene are SGHTA and FQGNSA. This chain's CDR3 is CASSIGAYYNEQFF. The CDR3 DNA sequence: TGTGCCAGCAGTATAGGGGCATACTACAATGAGCAGTTCTTC.